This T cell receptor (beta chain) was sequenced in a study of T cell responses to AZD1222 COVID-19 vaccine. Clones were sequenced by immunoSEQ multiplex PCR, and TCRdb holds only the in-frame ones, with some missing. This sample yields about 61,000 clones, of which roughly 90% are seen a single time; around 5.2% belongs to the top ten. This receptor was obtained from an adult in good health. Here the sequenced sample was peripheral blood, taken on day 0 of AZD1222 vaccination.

The CDR3 protein is CASRIGGTGNTIYF. The DNA of the CDR3 is TGTGCCAGCAGAATAGGGGGGACAGGAAACACCATATATTTT. The V call is TRBV3-1 (or the pseudogene TRBV3-2), the J call TRBJ1-3, with D possibly TRBD1 on 6 matching bases. This CDR3 region has 14 residues. CDR1 LGHDT and CDR2 YNNKEL come from the germline V gene (reference sequence). Trimming removed 6 bases at V and 4 bases at J, with 13 bases between.